This T cell receptor beta chain was retrieved from a study of T cell responses to AZD1222 COVID-19 vaccine. Points from the study as a whole: Within unmutated variant regions lay the reported targets of nearly half of spike-specific TCRs.

Produced via immunoSEQ multiplex PCR; TCRdb's table is partial and in-frame only. The table shows roughly 140,000 clones, with around nine tenths occurring only once. The CDR3 consists of 15 residues. Germline V gives CDR1 MNHNS, CDR2 SASEGT. V was pared by 1 base and J by 1 base, with 10 bases between. A word on this clone: The antigen remains unidentified.

Material: peripheral blood, obtained on day 0 of MenACWY control vaccination. The source is an adult in good health. This sequence joins TRBV6-1 and TRBJ2-5, with D hard to call. CDR3 amino acids: CASSEEGRSQETQYF. In DNA, the CDR3 is TGTGCCAGCAGTGAAGAGGGCAGATCCCAAGAGACCCAGTACTTC.